The present entry profiles one T cell receptor beta chain with its context. The antigen remains unidentified. The data belong to a study of metastatic and nonmetastatic thyroid tumors. Study-wide background: The study looked at repertoires side by side in blood and in tumor or nodule tissue from malignant and benign thyroid patients. Study-level points and caveats: Across blood and tumor, TCR beta diversity in malignant thyroid tumors was reportedly significantly higher than in benign nodules.

Per the study methods: The study's classifier, a distant-metastasis tool for papillary thyroid cancer, was built using CDR3 differences across clinicopathological groups. TCRdb recomputed clones from the PCR reads via MiXCR. What appears here as the V and J calls and clone size reflects TCRdb's work, not the paper's. The table has 6,000 to 8,000 clones, 25% to 40% seen once. CDR3 length: 15 amino acids. Per the germline V gene, CDR1 is SGHRS and CDR2 is YFSETQ. V shed 0 bases, J shed 3 bases, and the junction held 1 base outside the gene matches. Every patient underwent thyroid surgery untreated. This clonotype was sampled from a female donor with papillary thyroid cancer or a benign thyroid nodule (not recorded which). Some clones in this sample may be carry-over from other donors' samples. The sequencing input was tumor tissue. The V and J genes are TRBV5-1 and TRBJ1-1; 11 positions match TRBD1. The CDR3 here is CASSLGTGGYTEAFF. The DNA of the CDR3 is TGCGCCAGCAGCTTGGGGACAGGGGGCTACACTGAAGCTTTCTTT.